This entry lists 18 T cell receptor beta chains sequenced from one sample in a study of neurological immune-mediated disorders. TCRdb itself ran the 5' RACE reads through MiXCR, one entry per CDR3 protein. The sample records 65,000 to 75,000 distinct CDR3 sequences, approximately 5% being singletons. Sample: PBMCs. Receptor source: a woman aged 65 to 85 with multiple sclerosis.

The chain is built from TRBV6-1 and TRBJ1-5, with a tentative D call TRBD1 (5 bases). Trimming left V 5 bases short and J 4 bases short, with 12 bases between. The length of the CDR3 is 14 residues. Germline CDR1 is MNHNS and CDR2 is SASEGT. The CDR3 reads CASSKSDTNQPQHF. CDR3 DNA: TGTGCCAGCAGTAAATCGGACACAAATCAGCCCCAGCATTTT.

This clonotype occurred many times. The V gene is TRBV20-1, the J gene TRBJ1-4, with 9 bases that match TRBD1. Germline V gene data show CDR1 as DFQATT and CDR2 as SNEGSKA (reference sequence). V gave up 2 bases and J gave up 7 bases; unmatched junction bases: 8. The CDR3 loop spans 15 amino acids. CDR3 in DNA: TGCAGTGCTAGATTCCCCGGGACAGGGCGTGAAAAACTGTTTTTT. Translating gives CSARFPGTGREKLFF.

This clonotype was seen at least ten times. The chain recombines TRBV6-5 with TRBJ2-3; 11 bases are shared with TRBD2. V lost 6 bases to trimming and J lost 4 bases; unmatched junction nucleotides: 9. The CDR3 has 16 amino acids. From germline, CDR1 is MNHEY and CDR2 SVGAGI. The CDR3 DNA reads TGTGCCAGCAGCCCAGCGACTAGCGGGGCCTCAGATACGCAGTATTTT. Translation gives CASSPATSGASDTQYF.

The sample holds many counts of this clonotype. This chain links TRBV30 with TRBJ1-2; TRBD1 matches at 7 bases. This CDR3 is built from 14 residues. Germline-derived CDR1 and CDR2 are GTSNPN and SVGIG (reference sequence). The V gene end was trimmed by 3 bases and the J gene end by 3 bases; junction bases not matched to a gene: 7. The CDR3 DNA reads as TGTGCCTGGAGATTGCAGGGGACAGACTATGGCTACACCTTC. Its translation is CAWRLQGTDYGYTF.

This clonotype was seen at least ten times. CDR3 in DNA: TGTGCCAGCAGCTTAAGGGGACTAGCGGGAGGGATTGAGCAGTTCTTC. Translation: CASSLRGLAGGIEQFF. J is TRBJ2-1 and V is TRBV7-9, with 16 positions matching TRBD2. Germline CDR1 is SEHNR and CDR2 is FQNEAQ (reference sequence). V lost 2 bases and J lost 9; bases outside the gene matches: 4. The CDR3 is 16 amino acids.

This clonotype appeared many times. The chain is built from TRBV20-1 and TRBJ1-1, with D possibly matching TRBD1 (5 bases). The length of the CDR3 is 14 residues. V was shortened by 1 base and J by 3 bases, with 12 bases between the two germline ends. The germline CDR1 and CDR2 sequences are DFQATT and SNEGSKA (reference sequence). Here the CDR3 DNA reads TGCAGTGCTAGAGCGGTCGACAGTTACACTGAAGCTTTCTTT. Protein: CSARAVDSYTEAFF.

This clonotype was recorded a few times. The V and J genes are TRBV29-1 and TRBJ2-3; tentative D call: TRBD2 (5 bases). The CDR3 extends over 11 amino acids. Germline V gives CDR1 SQVTM, CDR2 ANQGSEA. Trimming left V 7 bases short and J 6 bases short, with 11 bases between. The chain's CDR3 is CSAYGKDTQYF. In DNA form, the CDR3 reads TGCAGCGCCTACGGGAAGGATACGCAGTATTTT.

The table lists this clonotype with many counts. The genes are TRBV20-1 and TRBJ2-1; possibly TRBD1 for D (6 bases). CDR3 length: 13 amino acids. The germline gives CDR1 DFQATT, CDR2 SNEGSKA (reference sequence). Trimming removed 8 bases at V and 4 bases at J, with 15 bases between. CDR3 in amino acids: CSPGAREYNEQFF. The CDR3 DNA reads TGCAGTCCAGGGGCAAGAGAGTACAATGAGCAGTTCTTC.

This clonotype was seen only a few times. V gene TRBV6-5 combines with J gene TRBJ2-1; no definite D call. CDR1 MNHEY and CDR2 SVGAGI come from the germline V gene. CDR3 length: 11 amino acids. The V end lost 2 bases, the J end lost 12 bases, and 8 bases lay between the germline ends. CDR3 in amino acids: CASSYDHWQFF. CDR3 DNA: TGTGCCAGCAGTTACGATCATTGGCAGTTCTTC.

This clonotype was seen repeatedly, ten times or more. The chain combines TRBV11-2 with TRBJ2-7, with D unclear. This CDR3 is 14 amino acids long. Germline V gives CDR1 SGHAT, CDR2 FQNNGV. The ends were cut back, 1 base at V and 5 bases at J, with 12 bases in the middle. CDR3 nucleotide sequence: TGTGCCAGCAGCTTAGGGTCGAGCCGGAACGAGCAGTACTTC. It is translated as CASSLGSSRNEQYF.

This rearrangement joins TRBV20-1 to TRBJ1-5; D is possibly TRBD1 (5 bases). V gave up 3 bases and J gave up 5 bases, with 14 bases separating them. The CDR3 spans 14 residues. The germline V gene has CDR1 DFQATT and CDR2 SNEGSKA (reference sequence). CDR3 bases: TGCAGTGCTAGCCCTTGGGGGGTTGATCAGCCCCAGCATTTT. Protein sequence: CSASPWGVDQPQHF.

The sample holds many counts of this clonotype. The chain joins TRBV3-1 to TRBJ1-1, with D possibly TRBD1 on 5 matching bases. Trimming pared 4 bases from V and 2 bases from J, leaving 11 bases between. The CDR3 sequence is 14 residues long. Germline assignment: CDR1 LGHDT and CDR2 YNNKEL (reference sequence). The CDR3 spells CASSRSGTNTEAFF. DNA of the CDR3: TGTGCCAGCAGCCGCTCCGGGACCAACACTGAAGCTTTCTTT.

This chain links TRBV11-2 with TRBJ2-3; TRBD1 might be the D (5 bases). Trimming removed 5 bases at V and 1 base at J, with 13 bases between. Germline CDR1 and CDR2: SGHAT and FQNNGV. CDR3 length: 15 residues. The CDR3 is CASSGQGLGTDTQYF. Here the CDR3 DNA reads TGTGCCAGCAGCGGTCAGGGATTAGGCACAGATACGCAGTATTTT.

This clonotype was observed at least ten times. The V call is TRBV20-1, the J call TRBJ2-4; the D is unclear. In germline, CDR1 is DFQATT, CDR2 SNEGSKA (reference sequence). Trimming removed 3 bases from V and 0 bases from J, with 12 bases in between. This CDR3 region has 15 residues. CDR3 bases: TGCAGTGCTAGTGAGAGTTCCCTAGCCAAAAACATTCAGTACTTC. Translated: CSASESSLAKNIQYF.

This clonotype was seen more than once but under ten times. The chain couples TRBV12-3 or TRBV12-4 to TRBJ2-3; D unclear. CDR3 length equals 12 residues. Trimming took off 6 bases at V and 6 bases at J, with 10 bases between the two ends. The CDR3 DNA reads TGTGCCAGCAGCCGCTCTTGGGATACGCAGTATTTT. Protein product: CASSRSWDTQYF.

This clonotype was detected many times. The J gene is TRBJ2-5, the V gene TRBV6-5; possibly TRBD1 for D (6 bases). Germline V CDR1 and CDR2: MNHEY, SVGAGI. The CDR3 is made up of 13 amino acids. V was clipped by 2 bases and J by 5 bases, with 9 bases between them. CDR3 sequence (DNA): TGTGCCAGCAGTTACATGCAGGGGGAGACCCAGTACTTC. The encoded protein is CASSYMQGETQYF.

This clonotype was found many times. This sequence joins TRBV29-1 and TRBJ2-1; 7 bases map to TRBD1. This CDR3 has 14 amino acids. Germline assignment: CDR1 SQVTM and CDR2 ANQGSEA. Germline trimming cut 7 bases from V and 0 bases from J; bases unmatched to any gene: 6. The CDR3 region is CSARGGSSYNEQFF. CDR3 bases: TGCAGCGCTCGAGGGGGCAGCTCCTACAATGAGCAGTTCTTC.

This clonotype was seen repeatedly, ten times or more. The gene calls are TRBV20-1 and TRBJ1-2; the match to TRBD1 covers 7 bases. The junction had 3 bases not matched to a gene; V was cut back by 0 bases and J by 2 bases. The CDR3 consists of 14 residues. Germline V CDR1 and CDR2: DFQATT, SNEGSKA (reference sequence). The CDR3 bases are TGCAGTGCTAGAGAAGGGGGCGGAAACTATGGCTACACCTTC. Encoded protein: CSAREGGGNYGYTF.